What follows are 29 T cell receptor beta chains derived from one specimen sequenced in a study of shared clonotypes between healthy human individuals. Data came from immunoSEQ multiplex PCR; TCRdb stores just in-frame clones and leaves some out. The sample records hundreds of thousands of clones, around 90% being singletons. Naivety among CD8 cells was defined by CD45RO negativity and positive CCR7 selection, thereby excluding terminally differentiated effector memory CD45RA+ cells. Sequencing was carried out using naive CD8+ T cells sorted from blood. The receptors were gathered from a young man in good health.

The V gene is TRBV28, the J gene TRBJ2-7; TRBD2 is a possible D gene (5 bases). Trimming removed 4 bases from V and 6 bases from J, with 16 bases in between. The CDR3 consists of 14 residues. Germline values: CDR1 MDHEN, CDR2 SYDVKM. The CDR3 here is CASSSTGPRGEQYF. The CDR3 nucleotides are TGTGCCAGCAGTTCAACCGGGCCTCGGGGCGAGCAGTACTTC.

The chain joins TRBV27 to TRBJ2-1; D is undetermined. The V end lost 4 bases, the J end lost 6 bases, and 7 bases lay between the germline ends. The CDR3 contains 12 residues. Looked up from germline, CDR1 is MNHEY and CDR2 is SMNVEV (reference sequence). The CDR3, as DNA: TGTGCCAGCAGTTCCAGCCCCAATGAGCAGTTCTTC. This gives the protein CASSSSPNEQFF.

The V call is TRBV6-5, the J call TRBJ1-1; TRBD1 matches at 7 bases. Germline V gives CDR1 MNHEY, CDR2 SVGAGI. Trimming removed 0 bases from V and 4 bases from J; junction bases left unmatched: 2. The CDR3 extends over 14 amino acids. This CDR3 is CASSYSGTATEAFF. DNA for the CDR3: TGTGCCAGCAGTTACTCCGGGACAGCCACTGAAGCTTTCTTT.

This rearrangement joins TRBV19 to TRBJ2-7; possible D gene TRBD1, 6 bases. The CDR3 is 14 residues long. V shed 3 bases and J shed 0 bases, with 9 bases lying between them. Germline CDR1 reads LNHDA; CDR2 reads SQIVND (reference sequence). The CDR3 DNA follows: TGTGCCAGTAGTATGGGACAATACTCCTACGAGCAGTACTTC. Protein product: CASSMGQYSYEQYF.

The CDR3 DNA reads as TGTGCCAGCGGTGGGGCCTCGGTCTATACGCAGTATTTT. Encoded protein: CASGGASVYTQYF. V and J are TRBV7-9 and TRBJ2-3; maybe TRBD1 (5 bases). The CDR3 extends over 13 amino acids. With 8 bases removed from V and 7 bases from J, the gap between germline ends came to 16 bases. Germline CDR1 and CDR2: SEHNR and FQNEAQ (reference sequence).

The CDR3 spells CAGAGIANYGYTF. CDR3 in DNA: TGTGCCGGTGCAGGGATAGCTAACTATGGCTACACCTTC. This chain joins TRBV6-6 and TRBJ1-2; perhaps TRBD1 as D (5 bases). The CDR3 sequence is 13 residues long. Deletions cut 11 bases from V and 0 bases from J, with 13 bases between. The germline gives CDR1 MNHNY, CDR2 SVGAGI (reference sequence).

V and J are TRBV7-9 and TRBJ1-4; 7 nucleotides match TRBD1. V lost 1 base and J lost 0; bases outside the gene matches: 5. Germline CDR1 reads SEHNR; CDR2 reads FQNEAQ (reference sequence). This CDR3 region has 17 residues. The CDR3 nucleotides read TGTGCCAGCAGCTTAGTAGGACAGGCTCCAACTAATGAAAAACTGTTTTTT. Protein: CASSLVGQAPTNEKLFF.

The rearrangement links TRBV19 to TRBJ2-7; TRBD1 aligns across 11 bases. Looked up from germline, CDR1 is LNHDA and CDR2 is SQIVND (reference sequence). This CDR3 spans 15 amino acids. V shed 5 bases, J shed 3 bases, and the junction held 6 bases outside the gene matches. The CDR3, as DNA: TGTGCCAGTAGTTGGGGACAGGGGGGGAGCTACGAGCAGTACTTC. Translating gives CASSWGQGGSYEQYF.

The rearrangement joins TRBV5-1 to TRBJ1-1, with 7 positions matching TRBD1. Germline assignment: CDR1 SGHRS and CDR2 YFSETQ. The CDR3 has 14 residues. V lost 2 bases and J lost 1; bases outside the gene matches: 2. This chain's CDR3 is CASSFRGPNTEAFF. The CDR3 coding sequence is TGCGCCAGCAGCTTTAGGGGGCCGAACACTGAAGCTTTCTTT.

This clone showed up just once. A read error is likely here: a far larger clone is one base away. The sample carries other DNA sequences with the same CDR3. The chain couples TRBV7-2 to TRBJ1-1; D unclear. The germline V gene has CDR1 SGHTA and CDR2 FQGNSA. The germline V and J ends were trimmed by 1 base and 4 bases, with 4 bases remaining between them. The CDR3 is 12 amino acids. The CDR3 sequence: CASSLGVTEAFF. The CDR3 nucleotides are TGTGCCAGCAGCTTAGGTGTCACTGAAGCTTTCTTT.

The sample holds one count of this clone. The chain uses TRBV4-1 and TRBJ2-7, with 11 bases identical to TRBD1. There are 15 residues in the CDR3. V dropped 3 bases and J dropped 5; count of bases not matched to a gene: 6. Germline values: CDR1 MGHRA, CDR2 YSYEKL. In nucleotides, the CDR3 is TGCGCCAGCAGCCACCGGACAGGGGGCTTCGACGAGCAGTACTTC. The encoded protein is CASSHRTGGFDEQYF.

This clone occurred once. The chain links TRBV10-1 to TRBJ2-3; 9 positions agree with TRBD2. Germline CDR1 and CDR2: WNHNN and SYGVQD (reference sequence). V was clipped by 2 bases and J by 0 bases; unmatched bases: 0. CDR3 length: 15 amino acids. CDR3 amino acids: CASSEGLASTDTQYF. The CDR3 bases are TGCGCCAGCAGTGAGGGACTAGCGAGCACAGATACGCAGTATTTT.

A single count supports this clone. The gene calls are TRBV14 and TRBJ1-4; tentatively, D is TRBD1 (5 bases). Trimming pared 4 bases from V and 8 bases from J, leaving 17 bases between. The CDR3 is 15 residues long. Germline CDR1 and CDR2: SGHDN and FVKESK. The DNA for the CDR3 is TGTGCCAGCAGCCCTCTGCGGGGCGCAGAAGAAAAACTGTTTTTT. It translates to CASSPLRGAEEKLFF.

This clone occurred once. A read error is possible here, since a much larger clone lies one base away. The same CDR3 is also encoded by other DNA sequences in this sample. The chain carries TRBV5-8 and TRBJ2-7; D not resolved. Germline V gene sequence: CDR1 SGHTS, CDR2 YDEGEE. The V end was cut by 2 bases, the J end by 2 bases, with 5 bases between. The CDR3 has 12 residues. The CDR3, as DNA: TGTGCCAGCAGCTTAGGTACCTACGAGCAGTACTTC. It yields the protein CASSLGTYEQYF.

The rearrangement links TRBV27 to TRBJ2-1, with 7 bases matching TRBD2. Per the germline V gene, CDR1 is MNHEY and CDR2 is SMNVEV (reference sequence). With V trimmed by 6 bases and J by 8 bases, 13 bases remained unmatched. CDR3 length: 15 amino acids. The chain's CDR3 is CASRTLALARDEQFF. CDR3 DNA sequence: TGTGCCAGCAGAACACTAGCGCTAGCACGGGATGAGCAGTTCTTC.

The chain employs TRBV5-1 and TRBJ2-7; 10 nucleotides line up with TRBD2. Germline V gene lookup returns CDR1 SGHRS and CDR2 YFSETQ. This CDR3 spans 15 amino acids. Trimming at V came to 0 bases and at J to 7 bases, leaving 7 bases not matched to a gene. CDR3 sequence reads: CASSLAASGSQEQYF. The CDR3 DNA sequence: TGCGCCAGCAGCTTGGCGGCTAGCGGGAGTCAAGAGCAGTACTTC.

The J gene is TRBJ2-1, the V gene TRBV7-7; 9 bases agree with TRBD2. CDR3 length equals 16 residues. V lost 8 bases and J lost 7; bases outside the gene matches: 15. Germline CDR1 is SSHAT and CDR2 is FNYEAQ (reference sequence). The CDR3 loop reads CASGDVKAGGGNEQFF. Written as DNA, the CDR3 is TGTGCCAGCGGGGATGTGAAAGCGGGAGGTGGAAATGAGCAGTTCTTC.

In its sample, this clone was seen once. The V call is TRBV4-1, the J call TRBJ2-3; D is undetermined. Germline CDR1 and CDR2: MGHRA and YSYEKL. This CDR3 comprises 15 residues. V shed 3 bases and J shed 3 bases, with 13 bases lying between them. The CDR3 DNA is TGCGCCAGCAGCCATTTCACTGGAAATACAGATACGCAGTATTTT. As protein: CASSHFTGNTDTQYF.

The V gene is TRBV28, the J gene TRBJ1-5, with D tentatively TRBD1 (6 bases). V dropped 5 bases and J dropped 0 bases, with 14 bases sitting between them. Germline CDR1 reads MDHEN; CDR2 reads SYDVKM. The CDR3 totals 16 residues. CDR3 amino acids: CASSQTGTFSNQPQHF. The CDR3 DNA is TGTGCCAGCAGTCAGACCGGGACATTTAGCAATCAGCCCCAGCATTTT. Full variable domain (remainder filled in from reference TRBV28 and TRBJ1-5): DVKVTQSSRYLVKRTGEKVFLECVQDMDHENMFWYRQDPGLGLRLIYFSYDVKMKEKGDIPEGYSVSREKKERFSLILESASTNQTSMYLCASSQTGTFSNQPQHFGDGTRLSIL.

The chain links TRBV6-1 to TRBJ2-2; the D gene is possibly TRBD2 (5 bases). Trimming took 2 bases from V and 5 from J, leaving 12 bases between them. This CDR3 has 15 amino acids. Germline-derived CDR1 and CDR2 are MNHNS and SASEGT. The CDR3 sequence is CASSEYRDSTGELFF. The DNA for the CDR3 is TGTGCCAGCAGTGAATATCGGGATTCGACCGGGGAGCTGTTTTTT.

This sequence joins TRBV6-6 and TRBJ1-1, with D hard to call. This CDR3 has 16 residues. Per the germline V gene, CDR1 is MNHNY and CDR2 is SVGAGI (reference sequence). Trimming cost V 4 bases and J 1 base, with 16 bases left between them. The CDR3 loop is CASSFNPHSPNTEAFF. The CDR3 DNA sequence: TGTGCCAGCAGTTTTAATCCTCACAGCCCGAACACTGAAGCTTTCTTT.

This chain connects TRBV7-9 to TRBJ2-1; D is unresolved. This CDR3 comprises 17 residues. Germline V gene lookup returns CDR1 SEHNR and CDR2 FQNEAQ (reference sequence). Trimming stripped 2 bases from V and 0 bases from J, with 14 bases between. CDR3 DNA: TGTGCCAGCAGCTTAATAACTCCCGGCGACTCCTACAATGAGCAGTTCTTC. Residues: CASSLITPGDSYNEQFF.

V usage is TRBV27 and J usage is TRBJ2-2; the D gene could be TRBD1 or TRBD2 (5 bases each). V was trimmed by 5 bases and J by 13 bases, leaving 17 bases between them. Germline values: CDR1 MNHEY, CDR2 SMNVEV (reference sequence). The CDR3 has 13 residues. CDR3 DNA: TGTGCCAGCAGTACCACGAGGGGCGTGGTGCTGTTTTTT. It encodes CASSTTRGVVLFF.

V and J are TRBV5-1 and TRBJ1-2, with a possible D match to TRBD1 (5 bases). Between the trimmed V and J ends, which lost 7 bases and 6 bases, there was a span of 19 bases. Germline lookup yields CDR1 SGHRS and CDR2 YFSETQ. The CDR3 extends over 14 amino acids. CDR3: CASGGDGARDGYTF. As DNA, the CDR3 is TGCGCCAGCGGGGGGGACGGTGCGCGGGATGGCTACACCTTC.

CDR3 amino acids: CASSQGGTSRSEQFF. The CDR3 nucleotides are TGTGCCAGCAGCCAGGGAGGGACTAGCCGTTCTGAGCAGTTCTTC. The gene calls are TRBV7-8 and TRBJ2-1; 9 bases line up with TRBD2. CDR3 size: 15 residues. Germline trimming cut 5 bases from V and 9 bases from J; bases unmatched to any gene: 11. In germline, CDR1 is SGHVS, CDR2 FQNEAQ.

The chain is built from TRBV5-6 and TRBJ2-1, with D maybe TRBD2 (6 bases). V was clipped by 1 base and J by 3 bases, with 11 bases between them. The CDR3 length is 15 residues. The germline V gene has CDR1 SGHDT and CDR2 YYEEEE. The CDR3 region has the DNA TGTGCCAGCAGCTTGCGGGACTCGTACTACAATGAGCAGTTCTTC. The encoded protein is CASSLRDSYYNEQFF.

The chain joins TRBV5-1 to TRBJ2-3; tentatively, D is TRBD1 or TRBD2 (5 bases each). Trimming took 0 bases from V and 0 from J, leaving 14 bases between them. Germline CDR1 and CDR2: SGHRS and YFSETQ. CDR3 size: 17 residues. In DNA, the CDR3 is TGCGCCAGCAGCTTGGGGGCTTACAGGACTAGCACAGATACGCAGTATTTT. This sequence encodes CASSLGAYRTSTDTQYF.

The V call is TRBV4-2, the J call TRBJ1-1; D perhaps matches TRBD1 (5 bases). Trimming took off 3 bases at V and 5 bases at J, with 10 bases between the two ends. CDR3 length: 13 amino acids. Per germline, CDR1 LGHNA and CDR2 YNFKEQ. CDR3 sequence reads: CASSHGGRTEAFF. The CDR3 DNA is TGTGCCAGCAGCCACGGGGGGAGGACTGAAGCTTTCTTT.

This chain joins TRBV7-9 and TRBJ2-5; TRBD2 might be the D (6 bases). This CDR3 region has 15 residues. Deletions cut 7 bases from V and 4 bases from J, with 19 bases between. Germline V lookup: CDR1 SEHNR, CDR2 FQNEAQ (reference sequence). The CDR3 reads CASTPLQEGVETQYF. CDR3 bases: TGTGCCAGCACCCCCCTTCAGGAGGGAGTAGAGACCCAGTACTTC.